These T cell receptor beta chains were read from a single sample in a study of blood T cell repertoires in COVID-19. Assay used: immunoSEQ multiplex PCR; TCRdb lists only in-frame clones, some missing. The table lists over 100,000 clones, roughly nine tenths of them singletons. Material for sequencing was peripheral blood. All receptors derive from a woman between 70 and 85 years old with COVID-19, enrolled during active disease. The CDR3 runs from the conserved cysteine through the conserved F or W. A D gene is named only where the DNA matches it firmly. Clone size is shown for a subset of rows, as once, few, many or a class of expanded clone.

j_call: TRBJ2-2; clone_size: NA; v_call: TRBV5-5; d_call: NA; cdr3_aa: CASSLLGGLDNTGELFF; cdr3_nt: TGTGCCAGCAGCTTGCTCGGGGGTCTCGATAACACCGGGGAGCTGTTTTTT
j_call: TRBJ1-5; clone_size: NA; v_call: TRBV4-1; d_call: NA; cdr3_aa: CASSQGVSGHQPQHF; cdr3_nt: TGCGCCAGCAGCCAAGGGGTATCGGGTCATCAGCCCCAGCATTTT
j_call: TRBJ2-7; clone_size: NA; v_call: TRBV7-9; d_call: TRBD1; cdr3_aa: CASSHGAVTGARGEQYF; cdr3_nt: TGTGCCAGCAGTCACGGGGCAGTGACAGGGGCCAGGGGGGAGCAGTACTTC
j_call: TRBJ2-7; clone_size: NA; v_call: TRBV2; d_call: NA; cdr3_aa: CASSDLRYEQYF; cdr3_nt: TGTGCCAGCAGTGACCTGAGATACGAGCAGTACTTC
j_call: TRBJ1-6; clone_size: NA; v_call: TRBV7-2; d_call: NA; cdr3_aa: CASSLVVGTSISPLHF; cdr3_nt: TGTGCCAGCAGCTTAGTCGTCGGGACATCTATTTCACCCCTCCACTTT
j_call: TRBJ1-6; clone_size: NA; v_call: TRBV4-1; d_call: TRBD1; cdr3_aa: CASSPGQYNSPLHF; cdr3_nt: TGCGCCAGCAGCCCGGGACAGTATAATTCACCCCTCCACTTT
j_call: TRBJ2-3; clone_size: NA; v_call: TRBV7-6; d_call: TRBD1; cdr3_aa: CASSSYGTAFLDTQYF; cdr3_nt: TGTGCCAGCAGCTCGTACGGGACAGCTTTTTTGGATACGCAGTATTTT
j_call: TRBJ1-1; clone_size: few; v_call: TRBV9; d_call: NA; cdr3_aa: CASSVGALPNTEAFF; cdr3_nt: TGTGCCAGCAGCGTAGGGGCGCTGCCGAACACTGAAGCTTTCTTT
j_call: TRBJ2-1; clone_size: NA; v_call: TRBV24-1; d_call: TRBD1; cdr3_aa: CATGWDRATNEQFF; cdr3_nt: TGTGCCACCGGTTGGGACAGGGCCACAAATGAGCAGTTCTTC
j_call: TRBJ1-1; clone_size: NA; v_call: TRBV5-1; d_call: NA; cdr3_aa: CASSLMGAYGNTEAFF; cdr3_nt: TGCGCCAGCAGCTTGATGGGGGCCTACGGTAACACTGAAGCTTTCTTT
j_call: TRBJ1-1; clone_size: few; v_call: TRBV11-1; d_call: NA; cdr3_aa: CASSLAARTNTEAFF; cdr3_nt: TGTGCCAGCAGCTTAGCGGCCAGAACGAACACTGAAGCTTTCTTT
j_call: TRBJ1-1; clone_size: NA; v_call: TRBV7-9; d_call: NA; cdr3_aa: CASSLGDSTEAFF; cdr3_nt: TGTGCCAGCAGCTTAGGAGACAGCACTGAAGCTTTCTTT
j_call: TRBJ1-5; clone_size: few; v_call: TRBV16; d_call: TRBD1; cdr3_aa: CASSQSGQANQPQHF; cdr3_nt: TGTGCCAGCAGCCAATCGGGACAGGCAAATCAGCCCCAGCATTTT
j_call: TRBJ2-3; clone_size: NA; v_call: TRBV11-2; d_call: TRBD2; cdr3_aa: CASSLGLVGTDTQYF; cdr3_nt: TGTGCCAGCAGCTTGGGACTAGTTGGTACAGATACGCAGTATTTT
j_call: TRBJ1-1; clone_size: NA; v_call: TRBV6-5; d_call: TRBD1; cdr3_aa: CASSRGVEAFF; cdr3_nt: TGTGCCAGCAGCAGGGGGGTTGAAGCTTTCTTT
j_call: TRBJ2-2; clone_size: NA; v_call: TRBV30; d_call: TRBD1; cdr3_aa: CAWNTRDRVYTGELFF; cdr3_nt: TGTGCCTGGAACACGAGGGACAGGGTGTACACCGGGGAGCTGTTTTTT
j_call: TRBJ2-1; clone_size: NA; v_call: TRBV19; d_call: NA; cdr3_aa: CASSSGEVEFF; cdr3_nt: TGTGCCAGTAGTAGCGGGGAGGTCGAGTTCTTC
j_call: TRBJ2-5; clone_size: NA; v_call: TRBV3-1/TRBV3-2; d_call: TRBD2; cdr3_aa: CASSQRLLAGVQETQYF; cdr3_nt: TGTGCCAGCAGCCAAAGATTACTAGCGGGGGTTCAAGAGACCCAGTACTTC
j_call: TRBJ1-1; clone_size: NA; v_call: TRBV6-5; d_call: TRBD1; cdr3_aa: CASRDRGQGAEAFF; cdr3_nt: TGTGCCAGCAGGGACAGGGGGCAGGGGGCTGAAGCTTTCTTT
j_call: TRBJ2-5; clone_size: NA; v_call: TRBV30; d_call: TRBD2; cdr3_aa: CAWTRGLAAQETQYF; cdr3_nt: TGTGCCTGGACCCGCGGACTAGCGGCACAAGAGACCCAGTACTTC